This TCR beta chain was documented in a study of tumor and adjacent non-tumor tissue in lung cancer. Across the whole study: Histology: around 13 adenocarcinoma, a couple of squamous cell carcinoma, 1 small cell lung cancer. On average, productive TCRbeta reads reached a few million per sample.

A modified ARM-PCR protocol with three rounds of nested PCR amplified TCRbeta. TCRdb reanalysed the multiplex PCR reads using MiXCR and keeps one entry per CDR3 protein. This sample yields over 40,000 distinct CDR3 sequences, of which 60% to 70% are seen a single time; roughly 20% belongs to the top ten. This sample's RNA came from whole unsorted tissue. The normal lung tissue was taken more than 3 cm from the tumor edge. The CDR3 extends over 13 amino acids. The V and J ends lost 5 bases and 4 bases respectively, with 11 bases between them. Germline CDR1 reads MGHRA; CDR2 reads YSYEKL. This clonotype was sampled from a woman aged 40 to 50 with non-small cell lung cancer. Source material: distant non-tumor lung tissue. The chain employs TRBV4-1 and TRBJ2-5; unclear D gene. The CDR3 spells CASSAPGRETQYF. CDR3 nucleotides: TGCGCCAGCAGCGCCCCTGGGCGAGAGACCCAGTACTTC.